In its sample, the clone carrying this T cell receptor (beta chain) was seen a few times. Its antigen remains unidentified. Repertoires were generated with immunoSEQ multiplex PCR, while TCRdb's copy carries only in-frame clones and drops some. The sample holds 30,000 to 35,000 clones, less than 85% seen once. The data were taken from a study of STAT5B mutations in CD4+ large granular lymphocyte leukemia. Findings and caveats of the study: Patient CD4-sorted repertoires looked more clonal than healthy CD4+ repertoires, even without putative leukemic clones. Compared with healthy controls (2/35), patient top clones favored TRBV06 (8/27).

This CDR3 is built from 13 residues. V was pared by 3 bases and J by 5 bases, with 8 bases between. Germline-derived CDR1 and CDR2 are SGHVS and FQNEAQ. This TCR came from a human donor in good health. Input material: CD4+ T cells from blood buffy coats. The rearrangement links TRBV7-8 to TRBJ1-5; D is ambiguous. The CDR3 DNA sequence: TGTGCCAGCAGCTTTAACTCCGATCAGCCCCAGCATTTT. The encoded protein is CASSFNSDQPQHF.